The present T cell receptor (beta chain) was sequenced within a study of cytomegalovirus exposure and HLA in healthy donors. Study findings and constraints: There was a cluster of highly shared sequence variants that was likely a sequencing artifact. A previous analysis found most TCR beta V segments productive roughly 90% or roughly 30% of the time.

PCR involved 60 Vbeta and 13 Jbeta primers. TCRdb's table, derived via immunoSEQ multiplex PCR, lists solely in-frame clones and lacks some. Here the sample spans about 230,000 clones, roughly 78% being singletons. Note on this clone: Its antigen remains unidentified.

The CDR3 covers 15 residues. The V gene end was trimmed by 6 bases and the J gene end by 5 bases; junction bases not matched to a gene: 9. The germline V gene encodes CDR1 MNHEY and CDR2 SVGAGI. Sequencing used PBMCs. The chain links TRBV6-5 to TRBJ1-2; 10 bases fit TRBD1. The receptor's source is a boy aged 5-17 years in good health and CMV-seronegative. The CDR3, as DNA: TGTGCCAGCAGATCGGGACAGGGGTTAAATTATGGCTACACCTTC. Residues: CASRSGQGLNYGYTF.